This TCR beta chain was found in a study of cytomegalovirus exposure and HLA in healthy donors. Assay: immunoSEQ multiplex PCR; the TCRdb copy retains only in-frame clones and omits some. Here the sample spans 150,000 to 250,000 clones, about 81% being singletons. Trimming left V 1 base short and J 0 bases short, with 10 bases between. CDR3 size: 15 residues. Germline assignment: CDR1 SGHNT and CDR2 YYREEE (reference sequence). Concerning this clone itself: The antigen remains unidentified.

Study conclusions and caveats: It was approximately 160 TCR beta chains that were listed as cytomegalovirus-associated.

The sequenced sample consisted of PBMCs. This receptor was taken from a young woman in good health and CMV-seronegative. The chain is built from TRBV5-4 and TRBJ1-1, with no clear D. This CDR3 is CASSLTVSMNTEAFF. CDR3 nucleotides: TGTGCCAGCAGCTTGACAGTCTCCATGAACACTGAAGCTTTCTTT.